One and the same sample provided the 21 T cell receptor beta chains below, sequenced in a study of T cell responses to AZD1222 COVID-19 vaccine. The table came from immunoSEQ multiplex PCR; TCRdb's copy has only in-frame clones and leaves some out. The sample contains over 100,000 clones, roughly 92% of which appear only once. Sequencing was performed on peripheral blood, taken on day 0 of AZD1222 vaccination. The receptors originated from an adult in good health.

This sequence joins TRBV3-1 (or the pseudogene TRBV3-2) and TRBJ2-2; D tentatively reads TRBD1 or TRBD2 (5 bases each). CDR1 is LGHDT and CDR2 is YNNKEL in the germline V gene (reference sequence). Deletions cut 1 base from V and 7 bases from J, with 10 bases between. The CDR3 totals 14 residues. This chain's CDR3 is CASSQGMGVGELFF. As DNA, the CDR3 is TGTGCCAGCAGCCAAGGCATGGGGGTCGGGGAGCTGTTTTTT.

The V call is TRBV9, the J call TRBJ1-2; D perhaps matches TRBD1 (5 bases). With 3 bases removed from V and 8 bases from J, the gap between germline ends came to 26 bases. Germline CDR1 and CDR2: SGDLS and YYNGEE. The CDR3 is made up of 17 amino acids. The DNA for the CDR3 is TGTGCCAGCAGCGCCACGGGGGAAACCCTCGGGATTTCAGGCTACACCTTC. This translates into CASSATGETLGISGYTF.

The rearrangement uses TRBV5-6 and TRBJ2-7; 8 bases map to TRBD1. Unmatched junction bases numbered 4, after V lost 0 bases and J lost 2 bases. The CDR3 contains 15 residues. Germline assignment: CDR1 SGHDT and CDR2 YYEEEE. In DNA, the CDR3 is TGTGCCAGCAGCTTGGGTTGGGACAGGCCCTACGAGCAGTACTTC. Translation gives CASSLGWDRPYEQYF. Together with reference TRBV5-6 and TRBJ2-7, the CDR3 gives the full variable domain: DAGVTQSPTHLIKTRGQQVTLRCSPKSGHDTVSWYQQALGQGPQFIFQYYEEEERQRGNFPDRFSGHQFPNYSSELNVNALLLGDSALYLCASSLGWDRPYEQYFGPGTRLTVT.

The genes are TRBV10-3 and TRBJ1-2; D is perhaps TRBD1 (5 bases). Trimming took 5 bases from V and 4 from J, leaving 11 bases between them. The germline V gene encodes CDR1 ENHRY and CDR2 SYGVKD. This CDR3 is 13 amino acids long. The CDR3 region is CAISPDGTYGYTF. DNA of the CDR3: TGTGCCATCAGTCCGGACGGGACCTATGGCTACACCTTC.

Concerning this clone itself: This sample includes further DNA sequences coding for the same CDR3. This chain joins TRBV5-6 and TRBJ2-6; possibly TRBD2 for D (5 bases). The CDR3 runs to 15 residues. Germline CDR1 reads SGHDT; CDR2 reads YYEEEE. V lost 4 bases and J 1 base, leaving 9 bases between the germline ends. Written as DNA, the CDR3 is TGTGCCAGCAGCCTAAGAGGGTCTGGGGCCAACGTCCTGACTTTC. Translation gives CASSLRGSGANVLTF.

This sequence joins TRBV7-2 and TRBJ2-5; a possible D gene is TRBD2 (6 bases). The germline V gene encodes CDR1 SGHTA and CDR2 FQGNSA. The germline V and J ends were trimmed by 0 bases and 2 bases, with 7 bases remaining between them. The CDR3 totals 14 residues. The CDR3 is CASSLAGGQETQYF. CDR3 nucleotide sequence: TGTGCCAGCAGCTTAGCGGGGGGACAAGAGACCCAGTACTTC. Supplemented by reference TRBV7-2 and TRBJ2-5, the full variable domain reads GAGVSQSPSNKVTEKGKDVELRCDPISGHTALYWYRQSLGQGLEFLIYFQGNSAPDKSGLPSDRFSAERTGGSVSTLTIQRTQQEDSAVYLCASSLAGGQETQYFGPGTRLLVL.

The chain employs TRBV5-6 and TRBJ1-5; no reliable D call. Looked up from germline, CDR1 is SGHDT and CDR2 is YYEEEE. Trimming removed 2 bases at V and 11 bases at J, with 11 bases between. The CDR3 length is 12 residues. The CDR3 DNA is TGTGCCAGCAGCTTAGGAGCGCAGGCCCAGCATTTT. This translates into CASSLGAQAQHF.

This chain links TRBV5-1 with TRBJ1-1; 9 nucleotides align to TRBD1. V shed 6 bases, J shed 1 base, and the junction held 4 bases outside the gene matches. CDR1 and CDR2 from the germline V gene are SGHRS and YFSETQ. This CDR3 spans 14 amino acids. The CDR3 loop is CASNRDRANTEAFF. The CDR3 DNA reads TGCGCCAGCAATCGGGACAGGGCGAACACTGAAGCTTTCTTT.

The chain has TRBV21-1 and TRBJ1-5; TRBD1 is the table's D call, not checked against the DNA. TRBV21-1 is tagged as a pseudogene. The CDR3 consists of 17 residues. In DNA form, the CDR3 reads TGTGCCAGCAGCACCAAAGTGGTCACAGGGTGCAATCAGCCCCAGCATTTT. This translates into CASSTKVVTGCNQPQHF.

V usage is TRBV19 and J usage is TRBJ2-3; D call uncertain. The germline gives CDR1 LNHDA, CDR2 SQIVND (reference sequence). Trimming left V 0 bases short and J 2 bases short, with 6 bases between. CDR3 length equals 14 residues. The CDR3 sequence is CASSIDLPTDTQYF. Written as DNA, the CDR3 is TGTGCCAGTAGTATAGATCTGCCCACAGATACGCAGTATTTT. The complete variable domain, with remaining parts taken from reference TRBV19 and TRBJ2-3, reads DGGITQSPKYLFRKEGQNVTLSCEQNLNHDAMYWYRQDPGQGLRLIYYSQIVNDFQKGDIAEGYSVSREKKESFPLTVTSAQKNPTAFYLCASSIDLPTDTQYFGPGTRLTVL.

The CDR3 loop is CASSGSTVAGELFF. In DNA form, the CDR3 reads TGTGCCAGCAGCGGGTCTACGGTGGCCGGGGAGCTGTTTTTT. The V call is TRBV7-2, the J call TRBJ2-2; D call uncertain. Germline CDR1 is SGHTA and CDR2 is FQGNSA. The length of the CDR3 is 14 residues. Trimming removed 5 bases at V and 6 bases at J, with 13 bases between.

J is TRBJ1-2 and V is TRBV7-9; D unresolved. Germline CDR1 and CDR2: SEHNR and FQNEAQ (reference sequence). The CDR3 is 13 residues long. V was clipped by 2 bases and J by 7 bases, with 11 bases between them. DNA of the CDR3: TGTGCCAGCAGCTTAAGTCGAGAGTCTGGCTACACCTTC. Translation gives CASSLSRESGYTF.

The J gene is TRBJ1-5, the V gene TRBV19; TRBD1 matches at 8 bases. This CDR3 is built from 15 residues. The V gene's germline CDR1 is LNHDA and CDR2 SQIVND (reference sequence). Germline trimming cut 4 bases from V and 0 bases from J; bases unmatched to any gene: 2. The CDR3 region is CASSSDRGSNQPQHF. Here the CDR3 DNA reads TGTGCCAGTAGTAGCGACAGGGGTAGCAATCAGCCCCAGCATTTT.

The DNA for the CDR3 is TGTGCCAGTAGTCCCCGGGTCTTCTCCTACGAGCAGTACTTC. Its protein product is CASSPRVFSYEQYF. V gene TRBV19 combines with J gene TRBJ2-7; no reliable D call. The CDR3 consists of 14 residues. Per germline, CDR1 LNHDA and CDR2 SQIVND (reference sequence). Trimming took 5 bases from V and 0 from J, leaving 11 bases between them.

The V gene is TRBV7-9, the J gene TRBJ2-7; perhaps TRBD2 as D (5 bases). CDR3 size: 17 residues. V lost 1 base and J lost 0, with 16 bases in between. The germline V gene encodes CDR1 SEHNR and CDR2 FQNEAQ (reference sequence). The CDR3 sequence: CASSLELGQAGSYEQYF. The CDR3 coding sequence is TGTGCCAGCAGCTTAGAGTTAGGGCAGGCGGGCTCCTACGAGCAGTACTTC.

This rearrangement joins TRBV29-1 to TRBJ1-1, with 8 nucleotides matching TRBD1. The CDR3 consists of 16 residues. Germline V lookup: CDR1 SQVTM, CDR2 ANQGSEA. V dropped 4 bases and J dropped 3; count of bases not matched to a gene: 13. Written as DNA, the CDR3 is TGCAGCGTTGGGGGTGGGACAGGACCCCGGTACACTGAAGCTTTCTTT. Its protein is CSVGGGTGPRYTEAFF.

This chain joins TRBV4-3 and TRBJ2-3; weak D call: TRBD1 (5 bases). This CDR3 has 17 amino acids. Trimming took 0 bases from V and 0 from J, leaving 13 bases between them. CDR1 is LGHNA, CDR2 YSLEER, per germline. CDR3 in amino acids: CASSQDWRQGSTDTQYF. CDR3 bases: TGCGCCAGCAGCCAAGATTGGCGGCAGGGTAGCACAGATACGCAGTATTTT.

The gene calls are TRBV7-2 and TRBJ1-2; D is uncertain. The V gene's germline CDR1 is SGHTA and CDR2 FQGNSA. The length of the CDR3 is 12 residues. Deletions cut 5 bases from V and 7 bases from J, with 11 bases between. The CDR3, as DNA: TGTGCCAGCAGCCGACCGGGCGGTGGCTACACCTTC. Its translation: CASSRPGGGYTF.

The chain is built from TRBV28 and TRBJ1-2; D is unclear. Looked up from germline, CDR1 is MDHEN and CDR2 is SYDVKM. The CDR3 contains 14 residues. V dropped 6 bases and J dropped 8 bases, with 19 bases sitting between them. CDR3 region: CASSTQSRAAGYTF. For the CDR3, the DNA is TGTGCCAGCAGCACTCAGTCGAGGGCGGCGGGCTACACCTTC.

The chain joins TRBV28 to TRBJ1-2; perhaps TRBD1 as D (5 bases). This CDR3 is 15 amino acids long. The germline V gene has CDR1 MDHEN and CDR2 SYDVKM. The V and J ends lost 6 bases and 0 bases respectively, with 14 bases between them. CDR3 in DNA: TGTGCCAGCAGCCGTCAAGCGGGGGCTAACTATGGCTACACCTTC. Amino acids: CASSRQAGANYGYTF.

The genes are TRBV9 and TRBJ1-2; D is perhaps TRBD1 (5 bases). V was trimmed by 0 bases and J by 2 bases, leaving 14 bases between them. The CDR3 runs to 16 residues. CDR1 SGDLS and CDR2 YYNGEE come from the germline V gene. CDR3 coding DNA: TGTGCCAGCAGCGTAGCTGCAGGGAAGGGGAACTATGGCTACACCTTC. Protein product: CASSVAAGKGNYGYTF.